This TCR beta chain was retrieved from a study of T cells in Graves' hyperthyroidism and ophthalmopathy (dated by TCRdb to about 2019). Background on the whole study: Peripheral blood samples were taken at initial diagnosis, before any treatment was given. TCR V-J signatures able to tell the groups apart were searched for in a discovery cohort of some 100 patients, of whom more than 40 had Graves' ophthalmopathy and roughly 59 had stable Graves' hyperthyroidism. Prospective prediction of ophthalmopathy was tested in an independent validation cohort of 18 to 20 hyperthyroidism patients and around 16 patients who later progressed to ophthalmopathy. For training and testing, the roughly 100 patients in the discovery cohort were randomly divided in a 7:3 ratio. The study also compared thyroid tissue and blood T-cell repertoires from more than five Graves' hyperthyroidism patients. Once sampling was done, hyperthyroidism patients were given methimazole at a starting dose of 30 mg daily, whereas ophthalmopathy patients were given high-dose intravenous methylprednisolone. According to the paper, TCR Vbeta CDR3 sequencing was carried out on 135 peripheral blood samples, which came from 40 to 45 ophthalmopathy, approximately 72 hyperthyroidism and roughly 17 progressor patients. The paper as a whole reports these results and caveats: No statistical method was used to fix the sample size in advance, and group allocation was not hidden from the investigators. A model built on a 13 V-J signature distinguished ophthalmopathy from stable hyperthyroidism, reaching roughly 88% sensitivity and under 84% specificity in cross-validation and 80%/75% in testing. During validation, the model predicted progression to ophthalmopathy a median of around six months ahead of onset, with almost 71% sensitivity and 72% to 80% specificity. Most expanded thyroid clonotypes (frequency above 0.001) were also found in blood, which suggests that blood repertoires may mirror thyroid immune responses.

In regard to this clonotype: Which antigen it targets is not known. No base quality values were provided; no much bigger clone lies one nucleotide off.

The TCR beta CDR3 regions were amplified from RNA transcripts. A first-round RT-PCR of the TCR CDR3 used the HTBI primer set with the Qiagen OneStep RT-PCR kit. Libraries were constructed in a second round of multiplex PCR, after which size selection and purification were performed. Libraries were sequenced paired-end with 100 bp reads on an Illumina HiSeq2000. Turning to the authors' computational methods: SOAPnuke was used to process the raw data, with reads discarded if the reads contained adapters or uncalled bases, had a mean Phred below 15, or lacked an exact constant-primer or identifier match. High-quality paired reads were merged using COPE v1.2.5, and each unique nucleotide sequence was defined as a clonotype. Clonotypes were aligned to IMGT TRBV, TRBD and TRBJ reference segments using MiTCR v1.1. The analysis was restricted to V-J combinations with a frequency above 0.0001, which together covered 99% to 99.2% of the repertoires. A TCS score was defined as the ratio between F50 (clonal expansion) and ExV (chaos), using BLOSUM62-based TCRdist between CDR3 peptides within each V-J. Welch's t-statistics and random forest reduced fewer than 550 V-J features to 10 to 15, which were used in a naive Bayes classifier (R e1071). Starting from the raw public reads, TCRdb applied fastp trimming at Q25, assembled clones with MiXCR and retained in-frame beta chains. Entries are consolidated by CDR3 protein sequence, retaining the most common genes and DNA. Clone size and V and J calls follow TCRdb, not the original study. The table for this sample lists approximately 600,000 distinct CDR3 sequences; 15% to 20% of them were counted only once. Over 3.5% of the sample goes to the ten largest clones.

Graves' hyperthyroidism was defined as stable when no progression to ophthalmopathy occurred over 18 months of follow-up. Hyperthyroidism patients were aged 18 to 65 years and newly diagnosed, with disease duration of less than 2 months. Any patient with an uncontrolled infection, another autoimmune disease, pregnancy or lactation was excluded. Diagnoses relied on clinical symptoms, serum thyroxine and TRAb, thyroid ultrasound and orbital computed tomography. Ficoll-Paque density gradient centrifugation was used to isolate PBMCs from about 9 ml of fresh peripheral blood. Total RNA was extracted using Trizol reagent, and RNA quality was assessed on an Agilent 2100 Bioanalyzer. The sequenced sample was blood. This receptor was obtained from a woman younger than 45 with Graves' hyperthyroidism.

The DNA sequence follows: TGTGCCAGCAGCCAAGCCTCTTCCGTAAGCACAGATACGCAGTATTTT. Translated, this is CASSQASSVSTDTQYF. The chain is made from TRBV4-2 and TRBJ2-3, with the D gene too uncertain to name. The germline V gene encodes CDR1 LGHNA and CDR2 YNFKEQ. V was cut back by 1 base and J by 0 bases, leaving a gap of 11 bases between them. Spanning cysteine to phenylalanine, the CDR3 consists of 16 amino acids. This entry keeps only the CDR3 DNA: 48 bases, framed from base 1.